The next 2 T cell receptor beta chains were all read from a single sample in a study of OX40 agonist ivuxolimab in advanced cancers. Produced via immunoSEQ multiplex PCR; TCRdb's table is partial and in-frame only. The sample has around 74,000 clones, less than 90% seen once; the top ten hold about 0.66%. The sample was CD4+ or CD8+ T cells sorted from blood, taken in a trial of the OX40 agonist ivuxolimab. Receptor source: an adult with an advanced solid tumor such as melanoma, head and neck, liver or kidney cancer.

The chain is built from TRBV6-5 and TRBJ1-6; D is perhaps TRBD1 (5 bases). The V gene lost 7 bases and the J gene lost 6 bases, with 16 bases spanning the gap. The CDR3 sequence is 15 residues long. Germline CDR1 reads MNHEY; CDR2 reads SVGAGI. The CDR3 loop reads CASTGGKRGNSPLHF. The CDR3 DNA is TGTGCCAGCACGGGGGGAAAGCGTGGTAATTCACCCCTCCACTTT.

The chain links TRBV6-1 to TRBJ2-1, with D unclear. CDR3 size: 13 residues. Germline CDR1 is MNHNS and CDR2 is SASEGT. V lost 0 bases to trimming and J lost 8 bases, with 8 bases between them. CDR3 in amino acids: CASSEAREDEQFF. CDR3 bases: TGTGCCAGCAGTGAAGCGAGAGAGGATGAGCAGTTCTTC.